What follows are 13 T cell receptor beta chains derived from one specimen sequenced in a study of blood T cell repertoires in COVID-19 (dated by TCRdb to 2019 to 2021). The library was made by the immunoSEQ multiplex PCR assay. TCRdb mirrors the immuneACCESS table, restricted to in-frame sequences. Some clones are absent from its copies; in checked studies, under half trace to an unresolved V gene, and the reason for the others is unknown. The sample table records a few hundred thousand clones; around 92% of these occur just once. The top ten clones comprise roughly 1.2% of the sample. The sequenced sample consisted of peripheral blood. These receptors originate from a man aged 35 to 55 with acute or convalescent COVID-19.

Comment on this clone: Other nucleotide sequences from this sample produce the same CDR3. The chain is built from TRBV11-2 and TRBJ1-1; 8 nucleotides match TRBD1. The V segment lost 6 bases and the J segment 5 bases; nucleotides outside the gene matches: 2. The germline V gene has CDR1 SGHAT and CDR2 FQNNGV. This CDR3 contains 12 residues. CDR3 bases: TGTGCCAGCAGTACAGGGGGAACTGAAGCTTTCTTT. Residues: CASSTGGTEAFF.

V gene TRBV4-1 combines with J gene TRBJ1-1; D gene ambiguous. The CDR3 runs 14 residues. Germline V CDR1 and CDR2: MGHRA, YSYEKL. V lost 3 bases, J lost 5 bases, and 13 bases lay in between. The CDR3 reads CASSHVAGVTEAFF. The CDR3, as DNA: TGCGCCAGCAGCCACGTGGCCGGGGTTACTGAAGCTTTCTTT.

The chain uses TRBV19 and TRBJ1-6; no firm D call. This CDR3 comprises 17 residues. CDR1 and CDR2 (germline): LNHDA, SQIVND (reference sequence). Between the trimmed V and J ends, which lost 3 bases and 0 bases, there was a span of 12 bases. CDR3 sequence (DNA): TGTGCCAGTAGTATCGCCTCGGGAAGCTCCTATAATTCACCCCTCCACTTT. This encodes CASSIASGSSYNSPLHF. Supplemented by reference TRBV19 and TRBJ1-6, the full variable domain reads DGGITQSPKYLFRKEGQNVTLSCEQNLNHDAMYWYRQDPGQGLRLIYYSQIVNDFQKGDIAEGYSVSREKKESFPLTVTSAQKNPTAFYLCASSIASGSSYNSPLHFGNGTRLTVT.

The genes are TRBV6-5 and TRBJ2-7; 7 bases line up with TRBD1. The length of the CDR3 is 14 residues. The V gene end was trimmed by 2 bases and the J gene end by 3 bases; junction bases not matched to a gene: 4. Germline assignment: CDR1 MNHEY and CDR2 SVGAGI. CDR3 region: CASSYRGRDYEQYF. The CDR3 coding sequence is TGTGCCAGCAGTTACAGGGGGCGAGACTACGAGCAGTACTTC.

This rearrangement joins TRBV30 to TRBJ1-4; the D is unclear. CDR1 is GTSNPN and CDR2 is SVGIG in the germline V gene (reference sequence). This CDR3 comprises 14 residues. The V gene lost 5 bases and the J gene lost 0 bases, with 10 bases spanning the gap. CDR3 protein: CAWGGLATNEKLFF. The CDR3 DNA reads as TGTGCCTGGGGAGGGCTTGCAACTAATGAAAAACTGTTTTTT.

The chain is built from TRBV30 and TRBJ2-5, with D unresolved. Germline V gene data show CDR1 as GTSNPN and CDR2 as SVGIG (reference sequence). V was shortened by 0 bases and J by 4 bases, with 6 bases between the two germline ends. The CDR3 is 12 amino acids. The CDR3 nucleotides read TGTGCCTGGAGTGTTTTTAGAGAGACCCAGTACTTC. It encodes CAWSVFRETQYF.

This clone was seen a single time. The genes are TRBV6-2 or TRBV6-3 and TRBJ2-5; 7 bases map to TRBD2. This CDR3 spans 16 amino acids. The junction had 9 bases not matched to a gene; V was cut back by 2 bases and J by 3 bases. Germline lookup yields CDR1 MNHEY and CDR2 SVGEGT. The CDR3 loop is CASSYGAGTMEETQYF. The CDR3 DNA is TGTGCCAGCAGTTACGGGGCGGGGACTATGGAAGAGACCCAGTACTTC.

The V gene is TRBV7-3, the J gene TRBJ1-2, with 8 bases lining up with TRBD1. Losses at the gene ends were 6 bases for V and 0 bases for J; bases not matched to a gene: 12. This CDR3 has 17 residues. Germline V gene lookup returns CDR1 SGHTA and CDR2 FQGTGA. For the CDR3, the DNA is TGTGCCAGCAGTCCCCTACCCCTGACAGGGGCTAACTATGGCTACACCTTC. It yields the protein CASSPLPLTGANYGYTF.

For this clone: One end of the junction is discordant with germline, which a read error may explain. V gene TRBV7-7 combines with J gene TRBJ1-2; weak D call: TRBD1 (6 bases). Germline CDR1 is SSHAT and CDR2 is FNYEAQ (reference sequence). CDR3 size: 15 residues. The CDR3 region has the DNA TGTGCTAGCAGCCCAGAGCCGGGACATACTGTTGGCTACACCTTC. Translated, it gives CASSPEPGHTVGYTF.

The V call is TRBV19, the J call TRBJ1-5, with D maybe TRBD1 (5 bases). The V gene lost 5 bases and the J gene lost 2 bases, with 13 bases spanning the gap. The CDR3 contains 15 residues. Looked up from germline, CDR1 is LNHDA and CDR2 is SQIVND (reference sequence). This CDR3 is CASSQGLSRNQPQHF. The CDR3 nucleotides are TGTGCCAGTAGTCAGGGACTGAGTCGCAATCAGCCCCAGCATTTT.

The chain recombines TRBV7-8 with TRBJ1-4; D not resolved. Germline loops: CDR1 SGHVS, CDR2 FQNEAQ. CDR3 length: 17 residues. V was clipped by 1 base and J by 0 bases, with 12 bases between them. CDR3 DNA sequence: TGTGCCAGCAGCTTAGGAAGAGTACAGACAACTAATGAAAAACTGTTTTTT. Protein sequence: CASSLGRVQTTNEKLFF.

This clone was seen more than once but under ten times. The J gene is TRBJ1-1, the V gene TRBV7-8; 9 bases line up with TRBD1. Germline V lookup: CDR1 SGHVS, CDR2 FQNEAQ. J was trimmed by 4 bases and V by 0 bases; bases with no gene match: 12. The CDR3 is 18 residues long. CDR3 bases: TGTGCCAGCAGCTTAGCCTTGGGACAGGGAGGTCGTGTCACTGAAGCTTTCTTT. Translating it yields CASSLALGQGGRVTEAFF. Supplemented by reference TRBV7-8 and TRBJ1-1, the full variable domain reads GAGVSQSPRYKVAKRGQDVALRCDPISGHVSLFWYQQALGQGPEFLTYFQNEAQLDKSGLPSDRFFAERPEGSVSTLKIQRTQQEDSAVYLCASSLALGQGGRVTEAFFGQGTRLTVV.

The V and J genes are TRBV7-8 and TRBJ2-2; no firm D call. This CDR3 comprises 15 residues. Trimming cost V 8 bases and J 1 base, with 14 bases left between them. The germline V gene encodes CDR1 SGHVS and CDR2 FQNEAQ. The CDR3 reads CASFREFVNTGELFF. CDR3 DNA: TGTGCCAGCTTTCGCGAATTTGTGAACACCGGGGAGCTGTTTTTT. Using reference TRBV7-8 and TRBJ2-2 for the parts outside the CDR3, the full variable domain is GAGVSQSPRYKVAKRGQDVALRCDPISGHVSLFWYQQALGQGPEFLTYFQNEAQLDKSGLPSDRFFAERPEGSVSTLKIQRTQQEDSAVYLCASFREFVNTGELFFGEGSRLTVL.